This TCR beta chain was captured by sequencing in a study of response to subunit inactivated influenza vaccine. From the RT-PCR reads, TCRdb called clonotypes with MiXCR, one entry per CDR3 protein. Among just under 550,000 distinct CDR3 sequences listed, roughly a quarter were seen once. A note on this clonotype: Its cognate antigen is unknown.

Study results and caveats: Researchers suggested that each seasonal influenza vaccination recruits few new T cells.

The germline V gene encodes CDR1 SQVTM and CDR2 ANQGSEA. V lost 7 bases to trimming and J lost 10 bases, with 19 bases between them. The CDR3 sequence is 13 residues long. These data were also filed under a second study, of T cells expressing NK-cell markers. As that report states: UMI-tagged 5'RACE template switching yielded the TCR beta cDNA. The TCR beta repertoires originated in sorted CD3+CD56+NKG2C+, CD3+CD56+NKG2C- and CD3+CD56-NKG2C+ T cells. Of CD8+ T cells, about 1.0-8% belonged to dominant NKG2C+ clonotypes in five to seven donors. Among a few donors, these clonotypes also ranked first in the CD3+CD56-NKG2C+ fraction.

V is TRBV29-1 and J is TRBJ1-4, with D tentatively TRBD1 (5 bases). The sequencing here drew on CD4+ T cells sorted from PBMCs, taken 11 to 12 days after vaccination. This clonotype was sampled from a man between 50 and 59 years old who received an inactivated influenza vaccine. The CDR3 sequence is CSADSPNSRKLFF. CDR3 nucleotide sequence: TGCAGCGCAGACAGCCCGAATAGCAGAAAACTGTTTTTT.